These 27 T cell receptor beta chains came from one sample sequenced in a study of T-cell memory formation after mild COVID-19. Via MiXCR, TCRdb re-called the 5' RACE reads, giving one row per CDR3 protein. The sample lists about 180,000 distinct CDR3 sequences, 16% seen once, with roughly 1.9% in the top ten. Sequencing was performed on PBMCs or a T cell subset sorted from them (not recorded which). The origin of the receptors is an adult woman who had mild COVID-19 (a few samples of this study predate the infection). Cell type and time point are not known.

J is TRBJ1-2 and V is TRBV20-1; possibly TRBD1 for D (6 bases). Germline V gene lookup returns CDR1 DFQATT and CDR2 SNEGSKA (reference sequence). The V end was cut by 2 bases, the J end by 0 bases, with 7 bases between. The CDR3 covers 13 residues. The CDR3 DNA sequence: TGCAGTGCTAGACAGGGGTCTAACTATGGCTACACCTTC. Encoded protein: CSARQGSNYGYTF.

This clonotype was recorded a few times. The chain has TRBV9 and TRBJ2-7; no firm D call. Germline V gene sequence: CDR1 SGDLS, CDR2 YYNGEE. Trimming took 0 bases from V and 0 from J, leaving 7 bases between them. The CDR3 has 14 residues. This CDR3 reads CASSVGRNSYEQYF. As DNA, the CDR3 is TGTGCCAGCAGCGTAGGGCGGAACTCCTACGAGCAGTACTTC.

This chain joins TRBV19 and TRBJ1-2; TRBD1 aligns across 9 bases. The CDR3 runs 16 residues. The germline V gene has CDR1 LNHDA and CDR2 SQIVND (reference sequence). Trimming cost V 6 bases and J 4 bases; bases outside gene matches: 12. As DNA, the CDR3 is TGTGCCAGTAGCTCTGGGGACAGGGCTGGGATCTATGGCTACACCTTC. Its translation: CASSSGDRAGIYGYTF.

The chain has TRBV5-1 and TRBJ1-4, with a tentative D call TRBD1 (6 bases). V was clipped by 0 bases and J by 8 bases, with 14 bases between them. The V gene's germline CDR1 is SGHRS and CDR2 YFSETQ. This CDR3 is 15 amino acids long. The CDR3 DNA sequence: TGCGCCAGCAGCTTGGTGGGGGCGCAAGGAGAAAAACTGTTTTTT. Protein sequence: CASSLVGAQGEKLFF.

This clonotype was counted a few times. V gene TRBV2 combines with J gene TRBJ2-4; TRBD1 might be the D (5 bases). V lost 6 bases to trimming and J lost 6 bases, with 12 bases between them. The length of the CDR3 is 13 residues. Germline V CDR1 and CDR2: SNHLY, FYNNEI. The CDR3 here is CASSQGPLNIQYF. The CDR3 DNA is TGTGCCAGCAGCCAGGGTCCGTTAAACATTCAGTACTTC.

The V and J genes are TRBV12-3 or TRBV12-4 and TRBJ2-7; the match to TRBD2 covers 11 bases. After removal of 6 bases from V and 9 bases from J, the junction contained 10 bases not matched to a gene. The CDR3 contains 14 residues. The CDR3 DNA reads TGTGCCAGCAGCACCACTAGCGGGAGTGTCAGGCAGTACTTC. Amino acid sequence: CASSTTSGSVRQYF.

This clonotype was counted only a few times. The chain carries TRBV5-1 and TRBJ2-5, with 9 bases identical to TRBD1. Looked up from germline, CDR1 is SGHRS and CDR2 is YFSETQ. The CDR3 is 16 residues long. V dropped 2 bases and J dropped 2; count of bases not matched to a gene: 7. This CDR3 is CASSLRQGVLQETQYF. The CDR3 DNA reads as TGCGCCAGCAGCTTACGACAGGGGGTTCTTCAAGAGACCCAGTACTTC.

In this sample, this clonotype turned up a few times. V usage is TRBV6-2 or TRBV6-3 and J usage is TRBJ2-2; D is perhaps TRBD2 (5 bases). The V and J ends lost 6 bases and 5 bases respectively, with 13 bases between them. The CDR3 has 14 residues. The germline V gene encodes CDR1 MNHEY and CDR2 SVGEGT. CDR3 amino acids: CASRRDPGTGELFF. The DNA for the CDR3 is TGTGCCAGCAGACGCGATCCGGGGACCGGGGAGCTGTTTTTT.

In this sample, this clonotype turned up a few times. The chain couples TRBV6-5 to TRBJ1-5; D might be TRBD1 (6 bases). CDR1 MNHEY and CDR2 SVGAGI come from the germline V gene. Deletions cut 0 bases from V and 4 bases from J, with 10 bases between. The CDR3 length is 15 residues. The CDR3 loop reads CASSYSKQGNQPQHF. CDR3 coding DNA: TGTGCCAGCAGTTACTCGAAACAGGGAAATCAGCCCCAGCATTTT.

This sequence joins TRBV7-3 and TRBJ2-2, with unresolved D. The CDR3 consists of 12 residues. Trimming shortened V by 5 bases and J by 3 bases, and 4 bases separated the two germline ends. Germline CDR1 and CDR2: SGHTA and FQGTGA. CDR3 loop: CASSQYTGELFF. In DNA, the CDR3 is TGTGCCAGCAGCCAATACACCGGGGAGCTGTTTTTT.

V usage is TRBV7-9 and J usage is TRBJ2-5, with 9 bases fitting TRBD1. Germline trimming cut 2 bases from V and 5 bases from J; bases unmatched to any gene: 9. Germline V gene data show CDR1 as SEHNR and CDR2 as FQNEAQ (reference sequence). This CDR3 region has 16 residues. CDR3 in DNA: TGTGCCAGCAGCTTACAGGGTACTGGGACAGGGGAGACCCAGTACTTC. It codes for CASSLQGTGTGETQYF. The full variable domain, in which reference TRBV7-9 and TRBJ2-5 provide the parts outside the CDR3, is DTGVSQNPRHKITKRGQNVTFRCDPISEHNRLYWYRQTLGQGPEFLTYFQNEAQLEKSRLLSDRFSAERPKGSFSTLEIQRTEQGDSAMYLCASSLQGTGTGETQYFGPGTRLLVL.

The V and J genes are TRBV9 and TRBJ2-3; 7 bases line up with TRBD2. The CDR3 has 15 residues. Germline V gene sequence: CDR1 SGDLS, CDR2 YYNGEE. V lost 0 bases and J lost 4; bases outside the gene matches: 5. CDR3 region: CASSVGGRGADTQYF. The CDR3 bases are TGTGCCAGCAGCGTAGGCGGGAGAGGAGCAGATACGCAGTATTTT.

This clonotype was detected only a few times. The chain uses TRBV20-1 and TRBJ2-7; D ambiguous. The CDR3 loop spans 11 amino acids. The germline V and J ends were trimmed by 6 bases and 1 base, with 7 bases remaining between them. CDR1 is DFQATT, CDR2 SNEGSKA, per germline (reference sequence). CDR3 protein: CSALRSYEQYF. The CDR3 DNA is TGCAGTGCCCTTAGATCCTACGAGCAGTACTTC.

The rearrangement joins TRBV20-1 to TRBJ2-1; a weak D match, TRBD2 (5 bases). The germline V and J ends were trimmed by 0 bases and 0 bases, with 12 bases remaining between them. Looked up from germline, CDR1 is DFQATT and CDR2 is SNEGSKA (reference sequence). CDR3 length: 16 residues. CDR3 nucleotide sequence: TGCAGTGCTAGAGAGAGGGCAGCGAGCTCCTACAATGAGCAGTTCTTC. It yields the protein CSARERAASSYNEQFF.

This clonotype was found a few times. The J gene is TRBJ2-3, the V gene TRBV6-1; D is possibly TRBD2 (7 bases). The CDR3 length is 12 residues. Trimming removed 11 bases at V and 3 bases at J, with 12 bases between. Germline-derived CDR1 and CDR2 are MNHNS and SASEGT. The CDR3 bases are TGTGCCCTCGCGGGGGCAACAGATACGCAGTATTTT. Its protein product is CALAGATDTQYF.

CDR3 DNA: TGTGCTAGTGGTTCACAGATGGACAATGAGCAGTTCTTC. Translation: CASGSQMDNEQFF. The rearrangement links TRBV12-5 to TRBJ2-1; D gene ambiguous. CDR1 and CDR2 from the germline V gene are LGHNT and FRNRAP. V lost 4 bases, J lost 5 bases, and 9 bases lay in between. The CDR3 covers 13 residues.

This clonotype was detected only a few times. This chain connects TRBV6-5 to TRBJ1-6; D remains unclear. CDR1 is MNHEY and CDR2 is SVGAGI in the germline V gene. The CDR3 consists of 14 residues. Trimming left V 7 bases short and J 2 bases short, with 9 bases between. CDR3 sequence reads: CASTEGAYNSPLHF. As DNA, the CDR3 is TGTGCCAGCACCGAGGGAGCCTATAATTCACCCCTCCACTTT.

A few counts support this clonotype. The chain employs TRBV10-3 and TRBJ2-5, with unresolved D. Trimming removed 5 bases from V and 2 bases from J, with 6 bases in between. Germline V gene sequence: CDR1 ENHRY, CDR2 SYGVKD. This CDR3 region has 12 residues. The CDR3 region has the DNA TGTGCCATCAGTCATGGGCAAGAGACCCAGTACTTC. Amino acid sequence: CAISHGQETQYF.

The chain links TRBV6-6 to TRBJ1-1; D possibly corresponds to TRBD1 (6 bases). The length of the CDR3 is 16 residues. The ends were cut back, 2 bases at V and 0 bases at J, with 13 bases in the middle. Germline V CDR1 and CDR2: MNHNY, SVGAGI (reference sequence). CDR3 sequence (DNA): TGTGCCAGCAGTTACAGGTGGGGGACACTGAACACTGAAGCTTTCTTT. Its translation is CASSYRWGTLNTEAFF.

The V gene is TRBV3-1, the J gene TRBJ1-2; 8 bases are shared with TRBD1. The trim removed 3 bases at V and 7 bases at J, leaving 7 bases unmatched. The CDR3 has 14 residues. CDR1 and CDR2 (germline): LGHDT, YNNKEL (reference sequence). The CDR3 here is CASSHGDRSGGYTF. CDR3 nucleotides: TGTGCCAGCAGCCACGGGGACAGGTCCGGTGGCTACACCTTC.

In its sample, this clonotype was seen a few times. The chain couples TRBV29-1 to TRBJ2-1; D is possibly TRBD1 (6 bases). The CDR3 is 16 amino acids. Germline values: CDR1 SQVTM, CDR2 ANQGSEA. The V gene lost 6 bases and the J gene lost 4 bases, with 22 bases spanning the gap. DNA of the CDR3: TGCAGCGTCCGCCCCGTTTGGGGGCCGGGGTACAATGAGCAGTTCTTC. Translation: CSVRPVWGPGYNEQFF.

J is TRBJ1-1 and V is TRBV5-1, with TRBD1 matching over 8 bases. Germline V gene lookup returns CDR1 SGHRS and CDR2 YFSETQ. The CDR3 contains 14 residues. V shed 4 bases, J shed 0 bases, and the junction held 2 bases outside the gene matches. Here the CDR3 reads CASSRTGLNTEAFF. The CDR3 DNA sequence: TGCGCCAGCAGCCGGACAGGGTTGAACACTGAAGCTTTCTTT.

This clonotype was observed a handful of times. This chain joins TRBV30 and TRBJ2-2; TRBD2 matches 13 bases. The CDR3 spans 16 residues. The J segment lost 8 bases and the V segment lost 7 bases, leaving 13 bases of the junction unmatched. Germline CDR1 reads GTSNPN; CDR2 reads SVGIG (reference sequence). The CDR3 loop reads CASHPTGLAGLGELFF. CDR3 nucleotide sequence: TGTGCCTCCCACCCCACGGGACTAGCGGGGCTTGGGGAGCTGTTTTTT.

This rearrangement joins TRBV4-1 to TRBJ2-7, with TRBD2 as a possible D gene (5 bases). CDR1 MGHRA and CDR2 YSYEKL come from the germline V gene. Trimming shortened V by 0 bases and J by 6 bases, and 21 bases separated the two germline ends. This CDR3 comprises 17 residues. DNA of the CDR3: TGCGCCAGCAGCCAAGATTCTCCGGGGTCGGCTCTCGGCGAGCAGTACTTC. Translated: CASSQDSPGSALGEQYF.

This chain joins TRBV20-1 and TRBJ1-6, with 9 bases lining up with TRBD1. V gave up 5 bases and J gave up 6 bases; unmatched junction bases: 8. Looked up from germline, CDR1 is DFQATT and CDR2 is SNEGSKA (reference sequence). The CDR3 is made up of 15 amino acids. Here the CDR3 reads CSASTGTGLNSPLHF. CDR3 sequence (DNA): TGCAGTGCTTCAACCGGGACAGGGCTTAATTCACCCCTCCACTTT.

The chain employs TRBV4-3 and TRBJ2-3; D is unclear. The CDR3 runs 15 residues. Deletions cut 5 bases from V and 0 bases from J, with 12 bases between. CDR1 LGHNA and CDR2 YSLEER come from the germline V gene. CDR3 coding DNA: TGCGCCAGCAGCTTTAGGGCGTATAGCACAGATACGCAGTATTTT. Protein: CASSFRAYSTDTQYF.

This clonotype has just a few counts. The CDR3 nucleotides are TGTGCCAGCAGCCGAGGGACTGGAGAAGCTTTCTTT. It specifies CASSRGTGEAFF. This sequence joins TRBV7-9 and TRBJ1-1, with TRBD1 as a possible D gene (5 bases). The CDR3 runs 12 residues. V was shortened by 5 bases and J by 8 bases, with 12 bases between the two germline ends. Germline assignment: CDR1 SEHNR and CDR2 FQNEAQ (reference sequence).